The clone carrying this TCR beta chain was seen a few times. What it binds is not known. This entry comes from a study of OX40 agonist ivuxolimab in advanced cancers. The CDR3 covers 15 residues. The V and J ends lost 2 bases and 7 bases respectively, with 15 bases between them. CDR1 SGHTA and CDR2 FQGNSA come from the germline V gene. Clones were sequenced by immunoSEQ multiplex PCR, and TCRdb holds only the in-frame ones, with some missing. The repertoire holds 95,000 to 150,000 clones, with roughly 90% as singletons. Findings of the study overall: More expanded clones were seen, on average, in CD8+ T cells than in CD4+.

Sequences were derived from CD4+ or CD8+ T cells sorted from blood, sampled in a trial of the OX40 agonist ivuxolimab. The TCR comes from an adult with an advanced solid tumor such as melanoma, head and neck, liver or kidney cancer. The rearrangement links TRBV7-2 to TRBJ2-1; maybe TRBD2 (5 bases). CDR3 loop: CASSLRAAHRNEQFF. DNA for the CDR3: TGTGCCAGCAGCTTAAGAGCGGCCCATCGAAATGAGCAGTTCTTC.